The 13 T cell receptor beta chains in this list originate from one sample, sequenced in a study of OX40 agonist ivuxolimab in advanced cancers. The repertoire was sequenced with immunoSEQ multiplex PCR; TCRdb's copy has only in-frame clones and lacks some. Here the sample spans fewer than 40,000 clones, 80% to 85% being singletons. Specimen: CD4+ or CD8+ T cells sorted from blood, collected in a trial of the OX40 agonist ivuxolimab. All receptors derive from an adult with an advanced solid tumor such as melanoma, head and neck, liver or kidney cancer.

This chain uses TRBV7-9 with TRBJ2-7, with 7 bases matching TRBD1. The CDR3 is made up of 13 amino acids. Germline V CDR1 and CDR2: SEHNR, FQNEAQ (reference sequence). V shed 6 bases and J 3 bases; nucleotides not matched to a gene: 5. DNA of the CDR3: TGTGCCAGCAGTTCGACAGGGCGCTACGAGCAGTACTTC. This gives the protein CASSSTGRYEQYF.

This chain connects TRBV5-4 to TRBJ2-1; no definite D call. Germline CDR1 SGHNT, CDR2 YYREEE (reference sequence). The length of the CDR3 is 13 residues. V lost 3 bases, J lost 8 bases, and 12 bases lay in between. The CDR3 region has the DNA TGTGCCAGCAGCTCCGGTCGGGTGGATGAGCAGTTCTTC. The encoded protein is CASSSGRVDEQFF.

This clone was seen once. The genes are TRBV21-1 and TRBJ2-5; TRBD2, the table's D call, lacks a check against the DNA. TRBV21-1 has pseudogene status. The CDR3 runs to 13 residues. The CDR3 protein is CASSTAGEETQYF. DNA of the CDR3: TGTGCCAGCAGCACCGCGGGAGAAGAGACCCAGTACTTC.

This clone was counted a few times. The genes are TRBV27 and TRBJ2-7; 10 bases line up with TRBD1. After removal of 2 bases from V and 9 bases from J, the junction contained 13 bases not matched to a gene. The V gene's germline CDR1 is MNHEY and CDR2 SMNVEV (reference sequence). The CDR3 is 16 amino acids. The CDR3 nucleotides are TGTGCCAGCAGTTTAACCTTCGGGACAGGGGCTTTGGGGCAGTACTTC. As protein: CASSLTFGTGALGQYF.

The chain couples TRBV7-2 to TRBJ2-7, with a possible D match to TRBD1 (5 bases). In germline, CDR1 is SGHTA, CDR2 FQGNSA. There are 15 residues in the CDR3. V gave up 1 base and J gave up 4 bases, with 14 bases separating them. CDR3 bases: TGTGCCAGCAGCTTAGTCGTGGGGCTGAGTTACGAGCAGTACTTC. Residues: CASSLVVGLSYEQYF.

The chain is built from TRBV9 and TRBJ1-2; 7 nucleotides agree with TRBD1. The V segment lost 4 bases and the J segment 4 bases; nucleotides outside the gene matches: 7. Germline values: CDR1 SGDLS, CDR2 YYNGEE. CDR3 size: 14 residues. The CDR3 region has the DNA TGTGCCAGCAGCACAGAGACAGGGATCTATGGCTACACCTTC. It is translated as CASSTETGIYGYTF.

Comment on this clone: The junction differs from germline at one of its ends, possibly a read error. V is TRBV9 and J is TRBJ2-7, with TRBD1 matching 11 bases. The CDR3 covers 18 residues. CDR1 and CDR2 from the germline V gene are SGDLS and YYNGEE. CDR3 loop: CARSVEGDRGTGGYEQYF. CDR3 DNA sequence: TGTGCCCGCAGCGTAGAGGGGGACCGCGGGACAGGGGGGTACGAGCAGTACTTC.

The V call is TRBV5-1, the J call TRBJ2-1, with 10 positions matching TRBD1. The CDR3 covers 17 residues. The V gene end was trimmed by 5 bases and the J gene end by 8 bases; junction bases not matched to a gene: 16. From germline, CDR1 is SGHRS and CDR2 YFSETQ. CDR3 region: CASSQTGGAGFGDEQFF. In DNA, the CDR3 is TGCGCCAGCAGTCAGACAGGGGGCGCGGGATTTGGCGATGAGCAGTTCTTC.

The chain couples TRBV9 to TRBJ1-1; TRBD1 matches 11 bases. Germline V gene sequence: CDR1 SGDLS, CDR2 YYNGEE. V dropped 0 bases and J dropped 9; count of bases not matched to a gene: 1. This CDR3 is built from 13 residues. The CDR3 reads CASSVGDRGKAFF. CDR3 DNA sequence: TGTGCCAGCAGCGTAGGGGACAGGGGGAAAGCTTTCTTT.

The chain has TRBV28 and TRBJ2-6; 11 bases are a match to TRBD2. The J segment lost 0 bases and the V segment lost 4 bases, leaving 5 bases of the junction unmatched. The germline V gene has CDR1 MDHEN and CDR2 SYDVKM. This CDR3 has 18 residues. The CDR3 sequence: CASSSPTSGDSGANVLTF. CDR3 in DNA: TGTGCCAGCAGTTCGCCGACTAGCGGGGACTCTGGGGCCAACGTCCTGACTTTC.

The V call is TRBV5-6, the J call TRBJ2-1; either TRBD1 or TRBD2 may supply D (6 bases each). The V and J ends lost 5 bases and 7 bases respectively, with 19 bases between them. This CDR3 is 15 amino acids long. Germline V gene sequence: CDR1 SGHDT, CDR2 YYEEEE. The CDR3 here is CASRPTGGGGNEQFF. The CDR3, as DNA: TGTGCCAGCAGACCCACGGGCGGAGGGGGGAATGAGCAGTTCTTC. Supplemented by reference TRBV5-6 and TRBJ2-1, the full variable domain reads DAGVTQSPTHLIKTRGQQVTLRCSPKSGHDTVSWYQQALGQGPQFIFQYYEEEERQRGNFPDRFSGHQFPNYSSELNVNALLLGDSALYLCASRPTGGGGNEQFFGPGTRLTVL.

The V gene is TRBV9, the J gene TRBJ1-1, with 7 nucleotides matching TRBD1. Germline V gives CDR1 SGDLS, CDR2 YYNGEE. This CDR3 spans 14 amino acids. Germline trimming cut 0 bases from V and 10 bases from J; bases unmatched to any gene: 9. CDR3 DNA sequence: TGTGCCAGCAGCGTAGGAGAAAGGGGGCCGAGAGCTTTCTTT. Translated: CASSVGERGPRAFF.

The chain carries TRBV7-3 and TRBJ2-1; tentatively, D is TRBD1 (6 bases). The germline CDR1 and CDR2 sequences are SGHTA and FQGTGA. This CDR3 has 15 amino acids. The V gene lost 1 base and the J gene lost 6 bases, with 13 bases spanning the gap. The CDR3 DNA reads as TGTGCCAGCAGCTTAAGCCAGGGGTTTATCAATGAGCAGTTCTTC. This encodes CASSLSQGFINEQFF.